The 24 T cell receptor beta chains below come from one sample, sequenced in a study of regulatory T cells in long-lasting Graves disease. Time point of the sample: persistent/refractory GD, antithyroid drugs over 5 years with positive TRAb. Isolated PBMC RNA provided the starting material for the TCR library. Through Arm-PCR of CDR3 regions and iRepertoire HTBI primers, TCR beta libraries were built. TCRdb analysed the multiplex PCR reads with MiXCR anew, one entry per CDR3 protein. Among about 470,000 distinct CDR3 sequences listed, around 21% were seen once. The specimen was peripheral blood mononuclear cells (PBMCs), collected when the disease was refractory, from a patient treated with antithyroid drugs. These receptors were collected from a female donor with Graves disease.

This clonotype was observed a single time. This may arise from a read error, as a much more abundant clone is one base away. The chain couples TRBV6-4 to TRBJ1-1, with D unresolved. Per germline, CDR1 MRHNA and CDR2 SNTAGT. V was cut by 2 bases and J by 0 bases, with 4 bases left in between. This CDR3 is built from 13 residues. The CDR3 nucleotides are TGTGCCAGCAGTGACCAGATGAACACTGAAGCTTTCTTT. This gives the protein CASSDQMNTEAFF.

Many counts were recorded for this clonotype. The V call is TRBV7-2, the J call TRBJ2-6, with no clear D. CDR1 SGHTA and CDR2 FQGNSA come from the germline V gene. V was shortened by 5 bases and J by 0 bases, with 14 bases between the two germline ends. This CDR3 is built from 17 residues. DNA of the CDR3: TGTGCCAGCAGCCCATGGACGGTACGCTCTGGGGCCAACGTCCTGACTTTC. This encodes CASSPWTVRSGANVLTF.

The chain joins TRBV30 to TRBJ1-1; no firm D call. This CDR3 region has 13 residues. Germline assignment: CDR1 GTSNPN and CDR2 SVGIG (reference sequence). V lost 0 bases to trimming and J lost 4 bases, with 9 bases between them. CDR3 sequence: CAWSVLGSTEAFF. The CDR3 bases are TGTGCCTGGAGTGTATTGGGCAGCACTGAAGCTTTCTTT.

This sequence joins TRBV7-9 and TRBJ1-6; possible D gene TRBD1, 5 bases. CDR1 and CDR2 (germline): SEHNR, FQNEAQ (reference sequence). The CDR3 consists of 14 residues. The V and J ends lost 6 bases and 6 bases respectively, with 12 bases between them. DNA for the CDR3: TGTGCCAGCAGGCGGGACGGCCTTAATTCACCCCTCCACTTT. This gives the protein CASRRDGLNSPLHF.

This clonotype was observed many times. The chain is built from TRBV12-3 or TRBV12-4 and TRBJ1-1, with D maybe TRBD1 (5 bases). The CDR3 has 13 residues. V dropped 7 bases and J dropped 6 bases, with 15 bases sitting between them. The CDR3 DNA sequence: TGTGCCAGCAACAGAGGGACTCTCGCTGAAGCTTTCTTT. Translating gives CASNRGTLAEAFF.

This chain uses TRBV6-1 with TRBJ2-3; D unresolved. Trimming removed 6 bases from V and 0 bases from J, with 13 bases in between. The CDR3 is 15 residues long. Germline V gene sequence: CDR1 MNHNS, CDR2 SASEGT. The CDR3 loop reads CASRHFMTSTDTQYF. In DNA, the CDR3 is TGTGCCAGCAGACACTTCATGACTAGCACAGATACGCAGTATTTT.

In this sample, this clonotype turned up a few times. The V and J genes are TRBV7-2 and TRBJ1-2; D is unclear. CDR3 size: 14 residues. Trimming took 5 bases from V and 1 from J, leaving 11 bases between them. Per the germline V gene, CDR1 is SGHTA and CDR2 is FQGNSA. As DNA, the CDR3 is TGTGCCAGCAGCACACCCGTGATTAACTATGGCTACACCTTC. Its protein is CASSTPVINYGYTF.

The J gene is TRBJ1-2, the V gene TRBV6-1, with a possible D match to TRBD1 (5 bases). Trimming shortened V by 9 bases and J by 4 bases, and 12 bases separated the two germline ends. The germline V gene has CDR1 MNHNS and CDR2 SASEGT. This CDR3 comprises 12 residues. In DNA, the CDR3 is TGTGCCAGTGGGGGGGGAGGCTATGGCTACACCTTC. Translated: CASGGGGYGYTF.

This clonotype was observed a handful of times. The chain couples TRBV20-1 to TRBJ1-1, with TRBD1 as a possible D gene (6 bases). V gave up 3 bases and J gave up 6 bases, with 17 bases separating them. The germline gives CDR1 DFQATT, CDR2 SNEGSKA (reference sequence). The CDR3 consists of 14 residues. The CDR3 here is CSASLGGRMAEAFF. The CDR3 DNA is TGCAGTGCTAGTTTGGGGGGCAGGATGGCTGAAGCTTTCTTT.

In its sample, this clonotype was seen a few times. The chain couples TRBV30 to TRBJ1-2; 11 nucleotides agree with TRBD1. The CDR3 is 18 amino acids. Germline CDR1 GTSNPN, CDR2 SVGIG (reference sequence). The J segment lost 4 bases and the V segment lost 3 bases, leaving 16 bases of the junction unmatched. CDR3 sequence: CAWSNEPRTGGLGYGYTF. CDR3 DNA: TGTGCCTGGAGCAACGAACCAAGGACAGGGGGCTTGGGCTATGGCTACACCTTC.

This clonotype was recorded a few times. The chain links TRBV20-1 to TRBJ2-7; D unclear. Between the trimmed V and J ends, which lost 0 bases and 0 bases, there was a span of 3 bases. The CDR3 is 12 residues long. Germline V lookup: CDR1 DFQATT, CDR2 SNEGSKA (reference sequence). In nucleotides, the CDR3 is TGCAGTGCTAGAGAGAGCTCCTACGAGCAGTACTTC. Protein sequence: CSARESSYEQYF.

V usage is TRBV11-1 and J usage is TRBJ2-1; D possibly corresponds to TRBD1 (6 bases). The germline V and J ends were trimmed by 5 bases and 3 bases, with 17 bases remaining between them. Germline V gives CDR1 SGHAT, CDR2 FQDESV (reference sequence). This CDR3 is 16 amino acids long. The DNA of the CDR3 is TGTGCCAGCAGCCAACAAACAACGGACAGCTACAATGAGCAGTTCTTC. Protein sequence: CASSQQTTDSYNEQFF.

Turning to this clonotype: This sequence may be a read error, since a much larger clone differs from it by one base. CDR3 DNA sequence: TGTGCCAGCAGCCCTCCAGGTGGGAGCGTCCAAGAGATCCAGTACTTC. It yields the protein CASSPPGGSVQEIQYF. This chain links TRBV9 with TRBJ2-5; possible D gene TRBD2, 5 bases. Germline CDR1 SGDLS, CDR2 YYNGEE. CDR3 size: 16 residues.

This clonotype was counted ten times or more. This chain joins TRBV20-1 and TRBJ2-7; D remains ambiguous. This CDR3 spans 14 amino acids. Germline V gene data show CDR1 as DFQATT and CDR2 as SNEGSKA (reference sequence). V shed 1 base and J shed 3 bases, with 13 bases lying between them. This chain's CDR3 is CSARAPDGFYEQYF. The CDR3 DNA reads TGCAGTGCTAGAGCCCCGGACGGATTCTACGAGCAGTACTTC.

Of note for this clonotype: A much larger clone differs from this one at a single base, so this may be a read error. The chain has TRBV11-2 and TRBJ2-2; the match to TRBD2 covers 13 bases. CDR3 length: 16 amino acids. J lost 10 bases, V lost 5 bases, and 10 bases had no gene match. Germline V gene lookup returns CDR1 SGHAT and CDR2 FQNNGV. As DNA, the CDR3 is TGTGCCAGCAGCCCGGGACTAGCGGGATCCGCCGAGGAGCTGTTTTTT. Protein sequence: CASSPGLAGSAEELFF.

At least ten counts were recorded for this clonotype. This chain uses TRBV11-1 with TRBJ2-2; D gene unclear. Trimming removed 1 base from V and 3 bases from J, with 6 bases in between. Germline CDR1 and CDR2: SGHAT and FQDESV (reference sequence). This CDR3 has 14 amino acids. CDR3 amino acids: CASSLEFDTGELFF. The CDR3 DNA reads TGTGCCAGCAGCTTAGAATTCGACACCGGGGAGCTGTTTTTT.

This clonotype has more than one count but fewer than ten. The chain couples TRBV5-1 to TRBJ1-6, with D possibly being TRBD1 (5 bases). V shed 2 bases and J shed 0 bases, with 9 bases lying between them. This CDR3 contains 16 residues. CDR1 SGHRS and CDR2 YFSETQ come from the germline V gene. CDR3 nucleotides: TGCGCCAGCAGCTTAGGGGCAAACTCCTATAATTCACCCCTCCACTTT. This gives the protein CASSLGANSYNSPLHF.

This clonotype was counted a few times. The genes are TRBV20-1 and TRBJ1-1, with unresolved D. Germline CDR1 DFQATT, CDR2 SNEGSKA (reference sequence). The CDR3 is made up of 14 amino acids. Trimming shortened V by 0 bases and J by 4 bases, and 12 bases separated the two germline ends. CDR3 in DNA: TGCAGTGCTAGAGATGAACTTGGGAGCACTGAAGCTTTCTTT. Its translation is CSARDELGSTEAFF.

This clonotype was observed many times. The DNA for the CDR3 is TGTGCCAGCAGCCCGGGACTAGATTATTACGAGCAGTACTTC. It translates to CASSPGLDYYEQYF. The rearrangement links TRBV2 to TRBJ2-7; 8 bases are shared with TRBD2. Germline V gene lookup returns CDR1 SNHLY and CDR2 FYNNEI. V shed 6 bases and J 4 bases; nucleotides not matched to a gene: 8. This CDR3 is 14 amino acids long. Full variable domain (remainder filled in from reference TRBV2 and TRBJ2-7): EPEVTQTPSHQVTQMGQEVILRCVPISNHLYFYWYRQILGQKVEFLVSFYNNEISEKSEIFDDQFSVERPDGSNFTLKIRSTKLEDSAMYFCASSPGLDYYEQYFGPGTRLTVT.

There are many counts of this clonotype. The chain joins TRBV2 to TRBJ2-7, with no clear D. Trimming left V 2 bases short and J 5 bases short, with 7 bases between. The CDR3 length is 12 residues. CDR1 and CDR2 (germline): SNHLY, FYNNEI. The CDR3 here is CASSERSDEQYF. In DNA form, the CDR3 reads TGTGCCAGCAGTGAACGATCGGACGAGCAGTACTTC.

The sample holds a few counts of this clonotype. V usage is TRBV20-1 and J usage is TRBJ2-7; weak D call: TRBD2 (6 bases). CDR1 and CDR2 from the germline V gene are DFQATT and SNEGSKA (reference sequence). The ends were cut back, 3 bases at V and 5 bases at J, with 11 bases in the middle. The CDR3 runs to 12 residues. The CDR3 DNA is TGCAGTGCTAGGACTAGGCTTGACGAGCAGTACTTC. It encodes CSARTRLDEQYF.

This clonotype showed up just a few times. This sequence is one base from a far larger clone and is likely a read error. The chain employs TRBV7-9 and TRBJ2-5, with D uncertain. Judging by the DNA end, TRBJ2-7 fits better; the J call may be wrong. The CDR3 sequence is 13 residues long. From germline, CDR1 is SEHNR and CDR2 FQNEAQ (reference sequence). CDR3 nucleotide sequence: TGTGCCAGCAGCTTAGCACAGTCCTACGAGCAGTACTTC. It specifies CASSLAQSYEQYF.

There are a few counts of this clonotype. The V and J genes are TRBV7-2 and TRBJ1-2, with D possibly matching TRBD1 (6 bases). V lost 0 bases and J lost 7, with 15 bases in between. CDR1 and CDR2 (germline): SGHTA, FQGNSA. The CDR3 totals 15 residues. The CDR3 loop is CASSLAPEGGSGYTF. CDR3 bases: TGTGCCAGCAGCTTAGCCCCCGAGGGGGGTAGTGGCTACACCTTC. Combining the CDR3 with reference TRBV7-2 and TRBJ1-2 gives the whole variable domain GAGVSQSPSNKVTEKGKDVELRCDPISGHTALYWYRQSLGQGLEFLIYFQGNSAPDKSGLPSDRFSAERTGGSVSTLTIQRTQQEDSAVYLCASSLAPEGGSGYTFGSGTRLTVV.

The rearrangement uses TRBV10-3 and TRBJ2-3; 14 nucleotides line up with TRBD2. J lost 3 bases, V lost 3 bases, and 2 bases had no gene match. This CDR3 contains 16 residues. CDR1 is ENHRY and CDR2 is SYGVKD in the germline V gene. CDR3 sequence (DNA): TGTGCCATCAGTGAAGGGACTAGCGGGAGAACAGATACGCAGTATTTT. It codes for CAISEGTSGRTDTQYF.